One sample yielded the 10 T cell receptor beta chains listed below, sequenced in a study of T-cell reconstitution after alpha-beta-depleted transplantation in children. Researchers prepared the TCRbeta library using unique molecular identifiers, the study reports. TCRdb passed the PCR reads through MiXCR, listing each CDR3 protein once. The repertoire includes some 340,000 distinct CDR3 sequences, around a tenth of them detected once, and 2% to 2.5% sits in the top ten. This material consisted of PBMCs from the stem cell graft donor, taken from the stem cell graft. All receptors come from a human donor who donated a stem cell graft to a child with acute lymphoblastic leukemia.

This sequence joins TRBV7-2 and TRBJ2-2; D call uncertain. Germline values: CDR1 SGHTA, CDR2 FQGNSA. With 5 bases removed from V and 7 bases from J, the gap between germline ends came to 11 bases. This CDR3 region has 13 residues. The CDR3 DNA follows: TGTGCCAGCAGCCCAACTACGGTCGGGGAGCTGTTTTTT. Residues: CASSPTTVGELFF.

This clonotype was counted a few times. The CDR3 DNA reads TGTGCCAGCAGCTTAGATAGAGCTAGCGGGAACATTCAGTACTTC. Translated: CASSLDRASGNIQYF. This chain connects TRBV11-2 to TRBJ2-4, with TRBD2 matching 8 bases. Unmatched junction bases numbered 5, after V lost 0 bases and J lost 7 bases. CDR3 length equals 15 residues. Germline CDR1 and CDR2: SGHAT and FQNNGV.

Many counts were recorded for this clonotype. The chain combines TRBV7-2 with TRBJ2-7; D call uncertain. CDR1 and CDR2 (germline): SGHTA, FQGNSA. Trimming took off 5 bases at V and 3 bases at J, with 17 bases between the two ends. The CDR3 is 15 amino acids. The CDR3: CASSPRAGANYEQYF. The CDR3 DNA sequence: TGTGCCAGCAGCCCACGCGCAGGAGCAAACTACGAGCAGTACTTC.

This clonotype has at least ten counts. The chain is built from TRBV5-6 and TRBJ1-6, with a possible D match to TRBD1 (5 bases). Trimming left V 4 bases short and J 7 bases short, with 18 bases between. The germline gives CDR1 SGHDT, CDR2 YYEEEE. This CDR3 comprises 16 residues. The DNA of the CDR3 is TGTGCCAGCAGCCGTAAGGGACCGACTTTGAATTCACCCCTCCACTTT. Protein: CASSRKGPTLNSPLHF.

This clonotype was seen more than once but under ten times. The V gene is TRBV7-2, the J gene TRBJ1-6; TRBD1 matches at 8 bases. Germline V gene data show CDR1 as SGHTA and CDR2 as FQGNSA. The CDR3 is made up of 15 amino acids. V was pared by 7 bases and J by 11 bases, with 13 bases of the junction left unmatched. CDR3 sequence reads: CASTNLRTGSTPLHF. In DNA form, the CDR3 reads TGTGCCAGCACCAACCTTAGGACAGGGTCAACACCCCTCCACTTT. The complete variable domain, with remaining parts taken from reference TRBV7-2 and TRBJ1-6, reads GAGVSQSPSNKVTEKGKDVELRCDPISGHTALYWYRQSLGQGLEFLIYFQGNSAPDKSGLPSDRFSAERTGGSVSTLTIQRTQQEDSAVYLCASTNLRTGSTPLHFGNGTRLTVT.

This clonotype was detected ten times or more. This chain links TRBV6-4 with TRBJ1-6; D perhaps matches TRBD1 (5 bases). CDR1 MRHNA and CDR2 SNTAGT come from the germline V gene. The V gene lost 0 bases and the J gene lost 10 bases, with 16 bases spanning the gap. The CDR3 covers 16 residues. CDR3 DNA: TGTGCCAGCAGTGACTCAAAGATCCAGAGGGGATCACCCCTCCACTTT. Its translation is CASSDSKIQRGSPLHF.

The table lists this clonotype with many counts. The chain is built from TRBV6-2 or TRBV6-3 and TRBJ2-7; D gene uncertain. The CDR3 runs to 10 residues. The germline gives CDR1 MNHEY, CDR2 SVGEGT. Trimming took 6 bases from V and 3 from J, leaving 3 bases between them. This CDR3 reads CASSHYEQYF. The CDR3 DNA sequence: TGTGCCAGCAGCCACTACGAGCAGTACTTC.

There are many counts of this clonotype. This chain links TRBV6-5 with TRBJ2-7; D is tentatively TRBD1 or TRBD2 (5 bases each). V lost 4 bases to trimming and J lost 1 base, with 20 bases between them. The CDR3 has 17 residues. CDR1 is MNHEY, CDR2 SVGAGI, per germline. The CDR3 sequence: CASSSWGTAGPSYEQYF. The CDR3 DNA follows: TGTGCCAGCAGTTCTTGGGGGACCGCGGGTCCATCCTACGAGCAGTACTTC.

This clonotype was observed at least ten times. This chain links TRBV12-3 or TRBV12-4 with TRBJ2-1; D unclear. This CDR3 region has 14 residues. With 5 bases removed from V and 6 bases from J, the gap between germline ends came to 14 bases. CDR3 region: CASSTRIRTNEQFF. CDR3 sequence (DNA): TGTGCCAGCAGTACCCGCATCCGCACCAATGAGCAGTTCTTC.

V usage is TRBV12-3 or TRBV12-4 and J usage is TRBJ2-3, with 7 bases aligning to TRBD2. After removal of 5 bases from V and 4 bases from J, the junction contained 9 bases not matched to a gene. The CDR3 length is 15 residues. The DNA for the CDR3 is TGTGCCAGCAGTCAATCCGGCGGGAGCGCAGATACGCAGTATTTT. As protein: CASSQSGGSADTQYF.